This passage covers 27 T cell receptor beta chains from one sample sequenced in a study of CD8 T cells in Susac syndrome. Reverse transcription of about 0.45 to 1 ug RNA was carried out with random hexamers. TCRdb itself ran the immunoSEQ multiplex PCR reads through MiXCR, one entry per CDR3 protein. The data show roughly 130,000 distinct CDR3 sequences, about 93% seen once. Sequences were obtained from CD8+ T cells from PBMCs. Receptors originate from a human donor with Susac syndrome.

The chain employs TRBV20-1 and TRBJ2-7, with 7 bases identical to TRBD1. The CDR3 loop spans 12 amino acids. Germline loops: CDR1 DFQATT, CDR2 SNEGSKA (reference sequence). V was pared by 6 bases and J by 2 bases, with 4 bases of the junction left unmatched. The CDR3 loop reads CSARTGTYEQYF. The DNA for the CDR3 is TGCAGTGCCCGGACAGGAACCTACGAGCAGTACTTC.

The chain employs TRBV29-1 and TRBJ2-5; D uncertain. V was trimmed by 4 bases and J by 5 bases, leaving 11 bases between them. Germline V gene data show CDR1 as SQVTM and CDR2 as ANQGSEA. The CDR3 is 12 amino acids. The CDR3 sequence is CSVAMSWETQYF. CDR3 bases: TGCAGCGTTGCTATGTCATGGGAGACCCAGTACTTC.

This chain uses TRBV16 with TRBJ1-5; D is perhaps TRBD1 (6 bases). Trimming pared 3 bases from V and 7 bases from J, leaving 19 bases between. CDR1 and CDR2 (germline): KGHSY, FQNENV. The CDR3 totals 16 residues. CDR3 sequence reads: CASSHTLGAGDQPQHF. The CDR3 nucleotides read TGTGCCAGCAGCCACACTCTGGGGGCAGGGGACCAGCCCCAGCATTTT.

V usage is TRBV7-6 and J usage is TRBJ2-1; no firm D call. CDR1 and CDR2 (germline): SGHVS, FNYEAQ. The germline V and J ends were trimmed by 5 bases and 2 bases, with 16 bases remaining between them. This CDR3 is built from 16 residues. The CDR3 region has the DNA TGTGCCAGCAGCCCAGCCTATCGAAAGCCCTACAATGAGCAGTTCTTC. Protein sequence: CASSPAYRKPYNEQFF.

CDR3 DNA sequence: TGTGCCAGCAGCCAAGAACAAGCAGATACGCAGTATTTT. It codes for CASSQEQADTQYF. V and J are TRBV14 and TRBJ2-3; the D is unclear. Trimming removed 0 bases from V and 4 bases from J, with 5 bases in between. The germline gives CDR1 SGHDN, CDR2 FVKESK. CDR3 length equals 13 residues.

The CDR3 is CASSPGRISTDTQYF. The CDR3 nucleotides read TGTGCCAGCAGTCCGGGCCGGATTAGCACAGATACGCAGTATTTT. The chain recombines TRBV6-5 with TRBJ2-3, with D unclear. CDR1 and CDR2 (germline): MNHEY, SVGAGI. There are 15 residues in the CDR3. V lost 5 bases, J lost 0 bases, and 12 bases lay in between.

The chain joins TRBV29-1 to TRBJ1-2; D gene ambiguous. The ends were cut back, 5 bases at V and 8 bases at J, with 21 bases in the middle. The CDR3 loop spans 14 amino acids. CDR1 SQVTM and CDR2 ANQGSEA come from the germline V gene. CDR3 in DNA: TGCAGCGTTCCTCGAGGGAGTCCTCTAAGCGGCTACACCTTC. Translation gives CSVPRGSPLSGYTF.

V gene TRBV19 combines with J gene TRBJ2-7; the match to TRBD1 covers 7 bases. Germline CDR1 reads LNHDA; CDR2 reads SQIVND (reference sequence). J lost 3 bases, V lost 5 bases, and 10 bases had no gene match. This CDR3 spans 15 amino acids. CDR3 DNA sequence: TGTGCCAGTAGTCCTTTGACAGGGCTCCTCTACGAGCAGTACTTC. Translated: CASSPLTGLLYEQYF.

The chain has TRBV4-2 and TRBJ2-1, with 9 bases lining up with TRBD2. CDR3 size: 17 residues. V shed 0 bases, J shed 7 bases, and the junction held 10 bases outside the gene matches. Germline V gene sequence: CDR1 LGHNA, CDR2 YNFKEQ. The CDR3 is CASSQDLPAGGSNEQFF. CDR3 bases: TGTGCCAGCAGCCAAGATCTACCAGCGGGGGGTTCAAATGAGCAGTTCTTC.

The chain is built from TRBV29-1 and TRBJ1-2, with TRBD1 matching over 10 bases. The tail of the sequence fits TRBJ2-5 better, so the J call may be wrong. The CDR3 is 11 amino acids. Germline V gives CDR1 SQVTM, CDR2 ANQGSEA. Here the CDR3 DNA reads TGCAGCGCTTTAGGACAGGGGGCCCAGTACTTC. It yields the protein CSALGQGAQYF.

This clonotype was detected a few times. V and J are TRBV19 and TRBJ1-2; D unclear. Between the trimmed V and J ends, which lost 3 bases and 7 bases, there was a span of 6 bases. The CDR3 covers 11 residues. Germline lookup yields CDR1 LNHDA and CDR2 SQIVND (reference sequence). The DNA of the CDR3 is TGTGCCAGTAGTATGAGAGCTGGCTACACCTTC. It codes for CASSMRAGYTF.

This chain connects TRBV11-2 to TRBJ2-3; D uncertain. This CDR3 has 18 residues. V was cut by 1 base and J by 2 bases, with 19 bases left in between. Looked up from germline, CDR1 is SGHAT and CDR2 is FQNNGV. The CDR3 loop is CASSLVGRTLTSTDTQYF. The CDR3 DNA reads TGTGCCAGCAGCTTAGTGGGTCGGACCCTCACATCCACAGATACGCAGTATTTT. Drawing the rest from reference TRBV11-2 and TRBJ2-3, the complete variable domain is EAGVAQSPRYKIIEKRQSVAFWCNPISGHATLYWYQQILGQGPKLLIQFQNNGVVDDSQLPKDRFSAERLKGVDSTLKIQPAKLEDSAVYLCASSLVGRTLTSTDTQYFGPGTRLTVL.

This clonotype came up once. The chain recombines TRBV2 with TRBJ2-3; perhaps TRBD2 as D (7 bases). Trimming pared 4 bases from V and 0 bases from J, leaving 14 bases between. From germline, CDR1 is SNHLY and CDR2 FYNNEI. The CDR3 has 16 residues. This chain's CDR3 is CASSALAGASTDTQYF. Here the CDR3 DNA reads TGTGCCAGCAGTGCCTTGGCGGGGGCAAGCACAGATACGCAGTATTTT.

This clonotype was counted once. The chain carries TRBV7-9 and TRBJ2-6; D gene unclear. The CDR3 is 11 amino acids. Between the trimmed V and J ends, which lost 3 bases and 6 bases, there was a span of 0 bases. Germline-derived CDR1 and CDR2 are SEHNR and FQNEAQ (reference sequence). The CDR3 loop is CASSLANVLTF. The CDR3 region has the DNA TGTGCCAGCAGCTTGGCCAACGTCCTGACTTTC.

This chain joins TRBV5-6 and TRBJ1-2, with D perhaps TRBD1 (6 bases). The CDR3 covers 12 residues. CDR1 is SGHDT, CDR2 YYEEEE, per germline. Trimming stripped 6 bases from V and 10 bases from J, with 16 bases between. The CDR3 DNA reads TGTGCCAGCACCGTGTTGGGGGGGCTCTACACCTTC. This gives the protein CASTVLGGLYTF.

V is TRBV29-1 and J is TRBJ1-1; no definite D call. The CDR3 runs to 12 residues. In germline, CDR1 is SQVTM, CDR2 ANQGSEA. The ends were cut back, 3 bases at V and 1 base at J, with 6 bases in the middle. Here the CDR3 reads CSVDRRNTEAFF. Here the CDR3 DNA reads TGCAGCGTTGATCGGCGGAACACTGAAGCTTTCTTT.

The chain links TRBV9 to TRBJ2-1; 7 positions match TRBD2. The CDR3 is 15 residues long. V lost 4 bases and J lost 4; bases outside the gene matches: 8. From germline, CDR1 is SGDLS and CDR2 YYNGEE. The DNA for the CDR3 is TGTGCCAGCAGCCCGGGGAGCGGGGAGTACAATGAGCAGTTCTTC. Its protein is CASSPGSGEYNEQFF. Full variable domain (rest looked up from reference TRBV9 and TRBJ2-1): DSGVTQTPKHLITATGQRVTLRCSPRSGDLSVYWYQQSLDQGLQFLIQYYNGEERAKGNILERFSAQQFPDLHSELNLSSLELGDSALYFCASSPGSGEYNEQFFGPGTRLTVL.

V usage is TRBV4-1 and J usage is TRBJ2-3; 9 bases agree with TRBD2. V shed 2 bases, J shed 4 bases, and the junction held 4 bases outside the gene matches. The CDR3 spans 15 residues. CDR1 and CDR2 from the germline V gene are MGHRA and YSYEKL. DNA of the CDR3: TGCGCCAGCAGCCAAACTAGCGGGTGGGCAGATACGCAGTATTTT. Translated: CASSQTSGWADTQYF.

J is TRBJ2-3 and V is TRBV25-1; D not certain. The CDR3 runs 16 residues. Germline CDR1 and CDR2: MGHDK and SYGVNS. V lost 4 bases and J 0 bases, leaving 14 bases between the germline ends. CDR3: CASSVKVIPSTDTQYF. The CDR3 DNA reads as TGTGCCAGCAGTGTTAAGGTTATTCCTAGCACAGATACGCAGTATTTT.

The V and J genes are TRBV7-6 and TRBJ2-1, with 14 bases matching TRBD2. J gave up 8 bases and V 6 bases, and 6 bases lay outside the gene matches. There are 15 residues in the CDR3. In germline, CDR1 is SGHVS, CDR2 FNYEAQ. The CDR3 DNA reads as TGTGCCAGCAGGCGGACTAGCGGGGGGTCCGATGAGCAGTTCTTC. Translated: CASRRTSGGSDEQFF.

The chain carries TRBV13 and TRBJ2-5, with D possibly matching TRBD2 (5 bases). V lost 5 bases and J lost 7, with 17 bases in between. The germline V gene has CDR1 PRHDT and CDR2 FYEKMQ (reference sequence). This CDR3 is 14 amino acids long. The CDR3 nucleotides are TGTGCCAGCAGCCCTCGGGGAGCGTTGGGGACCCAGTACTTC. Protein: CASSPRGALGTQYF.

To note about this clonotype: The junction departs from the called germline gene at one end, perhaps through a read error. This chain connects TRBV12-3 or TRBV12-4 to TRBJ1-2, with 8 bases fitting TRBD1. The length of the CDR3 is 10 residues. CDR3 sequence reads: CASSGGQGVF. CDR3 coding DNA: TGTGCCAGCAGCGGCGGACAGGGAGTCTTC.

The rearrangement joins TRBV5-6 to TRBJ2-7; no clear D gene. The CDR3 is 12 amino acids. Germline CDR1 is SGHDT and CDR2 is YYEEEE. The germline V and J ends were trimmed by 6 bases and 6 bases, with 13 bases remaining between them. For the CDR3, the DNA is TGTGCCAGCACCGACCGATGGCCCGAGCAGTACTTC. Protein product: CASTDRWPEQYF.

J is TRBJ2-1 and V is TRBV14; 8 nucleotides agree with TRBD2. The V and J ends lost 4 bases and 4 bases, in that order; junction bases with no gene match: 6. This CDR3 has 15 residues. In germline, CDR1 is SGHDN, CDR2 FVKESK. The CDR3 here is CASSRRTSQYNEQFF. The CDR3, as DNA: TGTGCCAGCAGCCGCCGGACTAGCCAGTACAATGAGCAGTTCTTC.

The chain recombines TRBV9 with TRBJ2-1; D is unresolved. V lost 0 bases and J 6 bases, leaving 10 bases between the germline ends. Germline loops: CDR1 SGDLS, CDR2 YYNGEE. This CDR3 is 14 amino acids long. Here the CDR3 DNA reads TGTGCCAGCAGCGTAGGGGGTGTCGGCAATGAGCAGTTCTTC. It translates to CASSVGGVGNEQFF.

The table lists this clonotype with a count of one. This chain's CDR3 is CASSPGRTIQETQYF. As DNA, the CDR3 is TGTGCCAGCAGTCCGGGAAGGACTATCCAAGAGACCCAGTACTTC. V is TRBV7-9 and J is TRBJ2-5; D might be TRBD2 (6 bases). V was clipped by 6 bases and J by 1 base, with 15 bases between them. This CDR3 has 15 residues. Germline loops: CDR1 SEHNR, CDR2 FQNEAQ (reference sequence).

The V and J genes are TRBV7-9 and TRBJ2-5, with no clear D. Germline V gives CDR1 SEHNR, CDR2 FQNEAQ (reference sequence). V lost 5 bases to trimming and J lost 0 bases, with 10 bases between them. The CDR3 is made up of 14 amino acids. The CDR3 reads CASSLPLYQETQYF. CDR3 DNA sequence: TGTGCCAGCAGCCTTCCCCTGTACCAAGAGACCCAGTACTTC.